This TCR beta chain was recorded in a study of CD8 T cells in Susac syndrome. RNA in amounts of roughly 0.5 to 1 ug was reverse transcribed with random hexamers. The method of amplification for TCR beta CDR3 was immunoSEQ multiplex PCR, covering 54 Vbeta and 13 Jbeta. Each CDR3 protein gets one entry after TCRdb re-called the immunoSEQ multiplex PCR reads with MiXCR. The repertoire has 200,000 or so distinct CDR3 sequences, about 96% of them found once; the top ten carry roughly 0.094%. Overall study findings and caveats: By the study's own acknowledgment, its TCR sequencing and HLA analysis included relatively few individuals.

Peripheral blood CD8+ and CD4+ T cells were profiled by TCR beta sequencing. TEMRA cells were FACS-enriched, unlike CD8+ and CD4+ T cells, which were negatively isolated. The ends were cut back, 0 bases at V and 5 bases at J, with 11 bases in the middle. CDR1 and CDR2 from the germline V gene are LGHDT and YNNKEL (reference sequence). The CDR3 covers 14 residues. On this clonotype itself: Its antigen is undetermined.

Sequencing was carried out using CD4+ T cells from PBMCs. The receptor's source is a human donor with multiple sclerosis. J is TRBJ2-7 and V is TRBV3-1; D gene ambiguous. The CDR3 reads CASSQDSVWNEQYF. The CDR3 DNA reads as TGTGCCAGCAGCCAAGATTCGGTCTGGAACGAGCAGTACTTC.